Below, 8 T cell receptor beta chains from the same sample are listed, as sequenced in a study of healthy donors' naive CD4 and CD8 T cells. Starting from around 500 ng of total RNA, TCR libraries were made with linear amplification. One entry per CDR3 protein, called by TCRdb with MiXCR from the reads. The sample has about 180,000 distinct CDR3 sequences, around 70% seen once; the top ten hold 2% to 2.5%. Specimen: naive CD4+ and CD8+ T cells sorted from blood, pooled from several donors. The receptor source for this set is a pool of human donors in good health; the sample pools cells from several healthy donors.

There are a few counts of this clonotype. This chain uses TRBV29-1 with TRBJ1-1, with D perhaps TRBD1 (6 bases). The CDR3 is made up of 13 amino acids. The V end was cut by 6 bases, the J end by 0 bases, with 11 bases between. In germline, CDR1 is SQVTM, CDR2 ANQGSEA. CDR3 residues: CSVGQTLNTEAFF. CDR3 nucleotides: TGCAGCGTCGGACAGACCTTGAACACTGAAGCTTTCTTT.

The chain is built from TRBV6-1 and TRBJ2-1; tentative D call: TRBD1 (6 bases). Germline V CDR1 and CDR2: MNHNS, SASEGT. CDR3 length: 14 amino acids. The ends were cut back, 0 bases at V and 10 bases at J, with 13 bases in the middle. The CDR3 sequence is CASSEALPTGEQFF. CDR3 nucleotides: TGTGCCAGCAGTGAAGCGCTCCCCACAGGGGAGCAGTTCTTC.

The chain has TRBV27 and TRBJ1-5, with D possibly TRBD1 on 6 matching bases. Germline loops: CDR1 MNHEY, CDR2 SMNVEV (reference sequence). V was shortened by 4 bases and J by 4 bases, with 14 bases between the two germline ends. CDR3 length: 15 amino acids. The CDR3 protein is CASSSKTGINQPQHF. Written as DNA, the CDR3 is TGTGCCAGCAGTTCCAAGACAGGCATAAATCAGCCCCAGCATTTT.

V is TRBV18 and J is TRBJ2-5, with a possible D match to TRBD2 (5 bases). The CDR3 runs to 15 residues. Germline assignment: CDR1 KGHSH and CDR2 LQKENI. Trimming removed 3 bases from V and 5 bases from J, with 16 bases in between. CDR3 sequence: CASSPDTVRGETQYF. The CDR3, as DNA: TGTGCCAGCTCACCCGATACAGTTCGAGGGGAGACCCAGTACTTC.

This clonotype appeared a few times. This chain joins TRBV19 and TRBJ2-7; D may be TRBD1 or TRBD2 (5 bases each). Germline V gives CDR1 LNHDA, CDR2 SQIVND (reference sequence). This CDR3 comprises 14 residues. The ends were cut back, 3 bases at V and 0 bases at J, with 9 bases in the middle. Written as DNA, the CDR3 is TGTGCCAGTAGTATCGGGGACGGCTCCTACGAGCAGTACTTC. Its protein is CASSIGDGSYEQYF.

As to this clonotype: At one of its ends the junction is not consistent with the germline gene, which may arise from a read error. The rearrangement uses TRBV29-1 and TRBJ2-5; maybe TRBD2 (5 bases). The CDR3 is made up of 12 amino acids. Germline CDR1 SQVTM, CDR2 ANQGSEA. The CDR3 spells CSVQGGGRWAHF. CDR3 DNA sequence: TGCAGCGTCCAAGGAGGAGGCCGCTGGGCACACTTC.

The rearrangement uses TRBV6-5 and TRBJ1-2; D not resolved. Germline V gene data show CDR1 as MNHEY and CDR2 as SVGAGI. This CDR3 contains 12 residues. Trimming left V 6 bases short and J 0 bases short, with 5 bases between. The chain's CDR3 is CASSQTNYGYTF. CDR3 coding DNA: TGTGCCAGCAGCCAGACTAACTATGGCTACACCTTC.

J is TRBJ2-1 and V is TRBV5-1, with D tentatively TRBD1 (5 bases). Germline assignment: CDR1 SGHRS and CDR2 YFSETQ. CDR3 size: 16 residues. V was pared by 4 bases and J by 0 bases, with 14 bases between. The DNA for the CDR3 is TGCGCCAGCAGCCACCCCAGGGTTAGCTCCTACAATGAGCAGTTCTTC. Its translation: CASSHPRVSSYNEQFF.